This T cell receptor beta chain was identified during a study of T cell responses to AZD1222 COVID-19 vaccine. A note on this clone: Its target is not known.

The germline V gene has CDR1 LGHNA and CDR2 YNFKEQ. J lost 13 bases, V lost 1 base, and 3 bases had no gene match. The CDR3 consists of 12 residues. General observations from the study: It was only a handful of AZD1222 recipients who were seropositive at baseline. Targets within unmutated variant regions were reportedly found for nearly half of spike-specific TCRs.

TCRdb keeps only in-frame clones here, not all; method: immunoSEQ multiplex PCR. The sample gives under 60,000 clones, around 80% of which show up once; 10% is in the top ten. The chain links TRBV4-2 to TRBJ2-1, with TRBD1 identical over 8 bases. The sample in question was peripheral blood, obtained on day 0 of AZD1222 vaccination. The receptor's source is an adult in good health. CDR3 coding DNA: TGTGCCAGCAGCCAAGGAGGGACAGGTCAGTTCTTC. This translates into CASSQGGTGQFF.